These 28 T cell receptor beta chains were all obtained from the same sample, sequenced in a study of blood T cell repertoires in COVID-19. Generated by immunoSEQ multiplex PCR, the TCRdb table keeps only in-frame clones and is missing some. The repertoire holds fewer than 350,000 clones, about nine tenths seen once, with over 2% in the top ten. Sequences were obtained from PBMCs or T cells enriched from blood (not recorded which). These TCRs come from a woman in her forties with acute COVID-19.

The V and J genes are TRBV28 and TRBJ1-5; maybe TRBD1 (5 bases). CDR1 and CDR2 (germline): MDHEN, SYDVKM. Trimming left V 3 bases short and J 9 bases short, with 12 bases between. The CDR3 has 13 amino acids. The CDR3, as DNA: TGTGCCAGCAGTTTCGGGACCGGGAGGCCCCAGCATTTT. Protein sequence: CASSFGTGRPQHF.

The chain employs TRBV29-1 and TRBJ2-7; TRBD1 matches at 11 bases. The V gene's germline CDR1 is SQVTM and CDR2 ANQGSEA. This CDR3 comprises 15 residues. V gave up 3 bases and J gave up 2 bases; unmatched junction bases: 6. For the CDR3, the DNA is TGCAGCGTTGAGATCCGGGACAGGGGGACCTACGAGCAGTACTTC. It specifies CSVEIRDRGTYEQYF.

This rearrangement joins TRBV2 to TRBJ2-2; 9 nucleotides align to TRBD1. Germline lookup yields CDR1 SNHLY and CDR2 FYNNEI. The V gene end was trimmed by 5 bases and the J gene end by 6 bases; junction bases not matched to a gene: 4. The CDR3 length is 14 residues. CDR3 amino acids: CASSFRDRAGELFF. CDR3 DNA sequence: TGTGCCAGCAGTTTCCGGGACAGGGCCGGGGAGCTGTTTTTT.

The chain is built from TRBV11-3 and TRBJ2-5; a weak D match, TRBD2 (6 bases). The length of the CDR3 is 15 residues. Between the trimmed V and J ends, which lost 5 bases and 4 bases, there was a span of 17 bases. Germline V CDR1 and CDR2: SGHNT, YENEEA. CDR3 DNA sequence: TGTGCCAGCAGCAACCGCCGGGACTCTCTAGAGACCCAGTACTTC. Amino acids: CASSNRRDSLETQYF.

DNA of the CDR3: TGTGCCACCAGTGAGGCGGGGGGCTCAGAGAATCAGCCCCAGCATTTT. Encoded protein: CATSEAGGSENQPQHF. The chain links TRBV24-1 to TRBJ1-5; possible D gene TRBD1, 6 bases. The CDR3 totals 16 residues. Trimming left V 4 bases short and J 4 bases short, with 16 bases between. Germline V gene sequence: CDR1 KGHDR, CDR2 SFDVKD.

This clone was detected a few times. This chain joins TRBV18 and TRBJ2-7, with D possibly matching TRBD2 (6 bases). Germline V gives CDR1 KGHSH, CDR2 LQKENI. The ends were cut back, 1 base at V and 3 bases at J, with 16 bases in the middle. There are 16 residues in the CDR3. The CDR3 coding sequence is TGTGCCAGCTCACCACAAGGGGCGGGAAGTTTCTACGAGCAGTACTTC. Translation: CASSPQGAGSFYEQYF.

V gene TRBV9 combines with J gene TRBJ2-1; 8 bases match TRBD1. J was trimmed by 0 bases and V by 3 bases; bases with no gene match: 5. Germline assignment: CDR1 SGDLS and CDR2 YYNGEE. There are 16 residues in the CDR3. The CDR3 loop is CASSARQGSSYNEQFF. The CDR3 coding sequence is TGTGCCAGCAGCGCCCGACAGGGGAGCTCCTACAATGAGCAGTTCTTC.

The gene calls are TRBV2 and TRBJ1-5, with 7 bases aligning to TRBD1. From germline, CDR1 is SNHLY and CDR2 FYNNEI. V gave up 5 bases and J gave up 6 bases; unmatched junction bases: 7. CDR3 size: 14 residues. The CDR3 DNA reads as TGTGCCAGCAGTTCAGACAGGGTTGGTCAGCCCCAGCATTTT. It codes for CASSSDRVGQPQHF.

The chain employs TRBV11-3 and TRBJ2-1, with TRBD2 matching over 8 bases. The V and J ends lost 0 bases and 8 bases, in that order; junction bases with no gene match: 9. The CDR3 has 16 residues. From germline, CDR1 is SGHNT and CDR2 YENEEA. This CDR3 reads CASSLDGSGGFDEQFF. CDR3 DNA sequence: TGTGCCAGCAGCTTAGATGGGTCGGGGGGGTTCGATGAGCAGTTCTTC.

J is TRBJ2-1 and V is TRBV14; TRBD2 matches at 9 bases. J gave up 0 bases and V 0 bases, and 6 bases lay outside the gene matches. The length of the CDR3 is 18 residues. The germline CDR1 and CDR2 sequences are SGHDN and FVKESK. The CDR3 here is CASSQDLAGPYSYNEQFF. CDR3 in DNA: TGTGCCAGCAGCCAAGATCTAGCGGGACCCTACTCCTACAATGAGCAGTTCTTC.

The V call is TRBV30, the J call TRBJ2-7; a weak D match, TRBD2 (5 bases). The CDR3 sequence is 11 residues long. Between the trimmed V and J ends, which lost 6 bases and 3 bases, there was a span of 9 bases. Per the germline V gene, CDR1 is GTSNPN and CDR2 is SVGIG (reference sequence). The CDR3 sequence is CACRGNYEQYF. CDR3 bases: TGTGCCTGCCGGGGTAACTACGAGCAGTACTTC.

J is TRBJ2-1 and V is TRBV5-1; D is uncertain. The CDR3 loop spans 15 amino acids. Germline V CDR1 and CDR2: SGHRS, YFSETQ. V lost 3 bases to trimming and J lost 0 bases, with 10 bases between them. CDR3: CASSYGWSSYNEQFF. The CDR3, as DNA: TGCGCCAGCAGCTATGGTTGGAGCTCCTACAATGAGCAGTTCTTC.

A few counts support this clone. DNA for the CDR3: TGTGCCAGCACCCTAGGACAGGGAGCCTACGAGCAGTACTTC. This gives the protein CASTLGQGAYEQYF. The chain uses TRBV6-5 and TRBJ2-7; 8 bases agree with TRBD1. Germline trimming cut 7 bases from V and 2 bases from J; bases unmatched to any gene: 7. CDR3 size: 14 residues. Germline values: CDR1 MNHEY, CDR2 SVGAGI.

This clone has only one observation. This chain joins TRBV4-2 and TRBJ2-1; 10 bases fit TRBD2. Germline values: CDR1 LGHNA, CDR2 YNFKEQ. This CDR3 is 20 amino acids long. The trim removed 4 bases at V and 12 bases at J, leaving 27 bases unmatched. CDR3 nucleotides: TGTGCCAGCAGCCCGAAGATCGGCCTAGCGGGAGCAGGTACGGATTTGGGGCAGTTCTTC. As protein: CASSPKIGLAGAGTDLGQFF.

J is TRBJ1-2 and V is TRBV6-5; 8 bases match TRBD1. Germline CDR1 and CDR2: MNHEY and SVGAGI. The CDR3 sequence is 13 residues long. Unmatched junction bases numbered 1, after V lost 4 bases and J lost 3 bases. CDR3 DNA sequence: TGTGCCAGCAGTTCCAGGGGGCACTATGGCTACACCTTC. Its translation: CASSSRGHYGYTF.

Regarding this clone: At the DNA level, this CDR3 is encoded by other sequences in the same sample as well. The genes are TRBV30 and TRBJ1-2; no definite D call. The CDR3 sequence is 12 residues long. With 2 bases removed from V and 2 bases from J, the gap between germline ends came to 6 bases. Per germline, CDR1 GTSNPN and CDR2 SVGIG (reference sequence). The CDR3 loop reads CAWSPLNYGYTF. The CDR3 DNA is TGTGCCTGGAGTCCCCTGAACTATGGCTACACCTTC. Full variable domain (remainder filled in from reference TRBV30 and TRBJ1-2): SQTIHQWPATLVQPVGSPLSLECTVEGTSNPNLYWYRQAAGRGLQLLFYSVGIGQISSEVPQNLSASRPQDRQFILSSKKLLLSDSGFYLCAWSPLNYGYTFGSGTRLTVV.

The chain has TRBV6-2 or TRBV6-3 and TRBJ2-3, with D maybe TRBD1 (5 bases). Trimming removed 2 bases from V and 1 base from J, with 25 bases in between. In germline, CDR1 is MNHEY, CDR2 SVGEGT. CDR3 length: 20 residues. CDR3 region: CASSYRADSVPSSGTDTQYF. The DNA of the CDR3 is TGTGCCAGCAGTTACAGGGCAGACAGCGTTCCATCCTCAGGCACAGATACGCAGTATTTT.

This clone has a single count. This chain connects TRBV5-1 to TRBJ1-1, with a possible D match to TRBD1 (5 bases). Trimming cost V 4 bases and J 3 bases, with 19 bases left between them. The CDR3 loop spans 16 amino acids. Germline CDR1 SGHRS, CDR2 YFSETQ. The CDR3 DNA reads TGCGCCAGCAGCCCCGGGAGTCGGGGGAGGGACACTGAAGCTTTCTTT. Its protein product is CASSPGSRGRDTEAFF.

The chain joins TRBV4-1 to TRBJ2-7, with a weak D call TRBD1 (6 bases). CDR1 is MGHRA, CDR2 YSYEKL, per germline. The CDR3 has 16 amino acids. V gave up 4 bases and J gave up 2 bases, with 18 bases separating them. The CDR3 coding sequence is TGCGCCAGCAGCCCTGGCGCCCGGGACACCACCTACGAGCAGTACTTC. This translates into CASSPGARDTTYEQYF.

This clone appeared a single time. The CDR3 nucleotides are TGTGCCAGCAGCTTGGGGACTAGCGGGTGGGGGGAGACCCAGTACTTC. Encoded protein: CASSLGTSGWGETQYF. The V gene is TRBV5-4, the J gene TRBJ2-5; 11 positions match TRBD2. The CDR3 is 16 residues long. The germline V gene encodes CDR1 SGHNT and CDR2 YYREEE (reference sequence). V shed 0 bases and J 5 bases; nucleotides not matched to a gene: 6.

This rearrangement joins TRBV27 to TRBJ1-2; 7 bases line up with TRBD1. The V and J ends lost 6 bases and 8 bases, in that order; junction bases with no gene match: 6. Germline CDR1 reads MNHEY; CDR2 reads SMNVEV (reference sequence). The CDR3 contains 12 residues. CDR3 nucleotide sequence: TGTGCCAGCAGAACGACAGGGACCGGCTACACCTTC. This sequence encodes CASRTTGTGYTF.

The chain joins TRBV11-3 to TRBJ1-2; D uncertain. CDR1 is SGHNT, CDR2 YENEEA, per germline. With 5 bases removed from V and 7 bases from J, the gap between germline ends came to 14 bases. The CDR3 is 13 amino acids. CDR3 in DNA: TGTGCCAGCAGCGAAACTTCCGCCGGTGGCTACACCTTC. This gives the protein CASSETSAGGYTF.

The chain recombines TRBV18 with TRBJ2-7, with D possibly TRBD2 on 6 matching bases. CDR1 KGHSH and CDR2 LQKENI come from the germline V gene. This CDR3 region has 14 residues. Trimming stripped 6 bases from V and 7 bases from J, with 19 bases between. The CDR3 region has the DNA TGTGCCAGCTCTCCAATACTAGCCGGAGAGGAGCAGTACTTC. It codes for CASSPILAGEEQYF.

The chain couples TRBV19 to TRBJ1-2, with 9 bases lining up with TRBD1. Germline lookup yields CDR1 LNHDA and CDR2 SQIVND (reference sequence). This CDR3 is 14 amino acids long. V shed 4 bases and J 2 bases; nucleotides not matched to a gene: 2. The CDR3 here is CASSTGTGNYGYTF. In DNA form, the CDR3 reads TGTGCCAGTAGTACCGGGACAGGGAACTATGGCTACACCTTC.

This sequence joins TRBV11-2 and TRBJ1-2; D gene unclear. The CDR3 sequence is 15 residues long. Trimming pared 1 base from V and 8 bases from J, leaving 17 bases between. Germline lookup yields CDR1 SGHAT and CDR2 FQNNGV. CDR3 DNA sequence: TGTGCCAGCAGCTTAGGTGGTAAGGGAGCGGAGGGCTACACCTTC. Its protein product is CASSLGGKGAEGYTF. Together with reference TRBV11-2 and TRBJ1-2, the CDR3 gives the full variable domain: EAGVAQSPRYKIIEKRQSVAFWCNPISGHATLYWYQQILGQGPKLLIQFQNNGVVDDSQLPKDRFSAERLKGVDSTLKIQPAKLEDSAVYLCASSLGGKGAEGYTFGSGTRLTVV.

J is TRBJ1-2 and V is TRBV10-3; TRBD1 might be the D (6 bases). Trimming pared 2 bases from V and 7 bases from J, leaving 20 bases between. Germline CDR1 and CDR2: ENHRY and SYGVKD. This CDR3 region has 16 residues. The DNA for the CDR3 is TGTGCCATCAGTGAGGCTCCTGGGGTCACAGGGTTTGGCTACACCTTC. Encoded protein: CAISEAPGVTGFGYTF.

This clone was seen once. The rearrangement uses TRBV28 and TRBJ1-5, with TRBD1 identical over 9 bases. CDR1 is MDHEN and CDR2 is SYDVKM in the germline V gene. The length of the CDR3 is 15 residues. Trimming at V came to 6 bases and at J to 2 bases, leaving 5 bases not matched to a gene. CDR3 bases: TGTGCCAGCAGAAACCGGGACAGGGGCAATCAGCCCCAGCATTTT. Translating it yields CASRNRDRGNQPQHF.

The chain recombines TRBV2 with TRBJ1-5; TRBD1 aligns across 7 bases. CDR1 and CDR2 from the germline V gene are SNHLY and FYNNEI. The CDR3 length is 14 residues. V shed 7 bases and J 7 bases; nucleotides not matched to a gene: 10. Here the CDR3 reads CASTLEQGRQPQHF. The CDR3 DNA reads TGTGCCAGCACTCTGGAACAGGGGCGACAGCCCCAGCATTTT.